The following is a T cell receptor (beta chain) sequence with its context. The data belong to a study of T-cell reconstitution after alpha-beta-depleted transplantation in children. TCRbeta library preparation incorporated unique molecular identifiers. TCRdb itself ran the PCR reads through MiXCR, one entry per CDR3 protein. The table has roughly 500,000 distinct CDR3 sequences, 32% seen once; the top ten hold 2% to 2.5%. Germline CDR1 SQVTM, CDR2 ANQGSEA. V shed 2 bases and J shed 2 bases, with 15 bases lying between them. The CDR3 consists of 15 residues. The source is a human donor who donated a stem cell graft to a child with aplastic anemia. The sequences come from PBMCs from the stem cell graft donor, collected from the stem cell graft. The chain links TRBV29-1 to TRBJ2-5; perhaps TRBD1 as D (6 bases). The CDR3 spells CSVEFLDRSQETQYF. CDR3 coding DNA: TGCAGCGTTGAATTTTTGGACAGAAGTCAAGAGACCCAGTACTTC.